The 28 T cell receptor beta chains below all came from one sample that was sequenced in a study of blood T cell repertoires in COVID-19. Data came from immunoSEQ multiplex PCR; TCRdb stores just in-frame clones and leaves some out. The sample includes about 250,000 clones, about 90% seen only once; the top ten take over 1.2%. The material sequenced was peripheral blood. The source of these receptors is a man older than 75 with acute or convalescent COVID-19.

This clone was seen just once. The genes are TRBV21-1 and TRBJ2-1; the table calls TRBD2, which could not be checked here. TRBV21-1 is a pseudogene segment. This CDR3 spans 15 amino acids. The CDR3 nucleotides are TGTGCCAGCAGCAAAGGGGTACTAGCTGGAATTGAGCAGTTCTTC. Protein product: CASSKGVLAGIEQFF.

This clone came up a few times. The chain combines TRBV18 with TRBJ1-2; 7 bases are a match to TRBD1. This CDR3 spans 15 amino acids. With V trimmed by 0 bases and J by 3 bases, 4 bases remained unmatched. Germline CDR1 and CDR2: KGHSH and LQKENI. CDR3 loop: CASSPPLQGYYGYTF. DNA of the CDR3: TGTGCCAGCTCACCACCTCTACAGGGGTACTATGGCTACACCTTC. The full variable domain, in which reference TRBV18 and TRBJ1-2 provide the parts outside the CDR3, is NAGVMQNPRHLVRRRGQEARLRCSPMKGHSHVYWYRQLPEEGLKFMVYLQKENIIDESGMPKERFSAEFPKEGPSILRIQQVVRGDSAAYFCASSPPLQGYYGYTFGSGTRLTVV.

The rearrangement joins TRBV28 to TRBJ2-1; 9 positions match TRBD2. The CDR3 covers 15 residues. V lost 3 bases and J lost 7; bases outside the gene matches: 7. Germline assignment: CDR1 MDHEN and CDR2 SYDVKM. CDR3 sequence (DNA): TGTGCCAGCAGTTTGCCCGCGGGAGGGATAAATGAGCAGTTCTTC. This sequence encodes CASSLPAGGINEQFF.

This chain uses TRBV7-2 with TRBJ2-3, with 11 positions matching TRBD2. With 3 bases clipped from V and 5 bases from J, the junction kept 4 bases outside the gene matches. Germline CDR1 SGHTA, CDR2 FQGNSA. CDR3 length: 15 amino acids. The CDR3: CASSFLAGGVDTQYF. CDR3 nucleotide sequence: TGTGCCAGCAGCTTTTTAGCGGGGGGGGTAGATACGCAGTATTTT. The full variable domain, rest sourced from reference TRBV7-2 and TRBJ2-3, is GAGVSQSPSNKVTEKGKDVELRCDPISGHTALYWYRQSLGQGLEFLIYFQGNSAPDKSGLPSDRFSAERTGGSVSTLTIQRTQQEDSAVYLCASSFLAGGVDTQYFGPGTRLTVL.

The J gene is TRBJ1-1, the V gene TRBV7-2, with D maybe TRBD1 (6 bases). Germline V gene sequence: CDR1 SGHTA, CDR2 FQGNSA. V was pared by 5 bases and J by 1 base, with 11 bases between. The CDR3 has 14 amino acids. CDR3 in amino acids: CASSPQGTNTEAFF. DNA of the CDR3: TGTGCCAGCAGCCCACAGGGAACGAACACTGAAGCTTTCTTT.

The V gene is TRBV6-2 or TRBV6-3, the J gene TRBJ2-6, with 9 bases identical to TRBD2. The CDR3 contains 18 residues. J lost 0 bases, V lost 2 bases, and 5 bases had no gene match. Germline CDR1 reads MNHEY; CDR2 reads SVGEGT. CDR3 nucleotides: TGTGCCAGCAGTTACCCCCTAGCGGGATACTCTGGGGCCAACGTCCTGACTTTC. Translating it yields CASSYPLAGYSGANVLTF.

The V gene is TRBV21-1, the J gene TRBJ1-2. TRBV21-1 is a known pseudogene. There are 16 residues in the CDR3. DNA of the CDR3: TGTGCCAGCAGCAGGGGAGGGATGGGAGTTGGAGGAGGCTACACCTTC. Residues: CASSRGGMGVGGGYTF.

The rearrangement joins TRBV3-1 (or the pseudogene TRBV3-2) to TRBJ2-5; 7 bases are a match to TRBD2. Germline V gene data show CDR1 as LGHDT and CDR2 as YNNKEL (reference sequence). J was trimmed by 1 base and V by 1 base; bases with no gene match: 3. This CDR3 spans 15 amino acids. As DNA, the CDR3 is TGTGCCAGCAGCCAAGGGCTAGCGGCCCAAGAGACCCAGTACTTC. Translating gives CASSQGLAAQETQYF.

V gene TRBV27 combines with J gene TRBJ1-4; 7 bases line up with TRBD1. Trimming cost V 8 bases and J 4 bases; bases outside gene matches: 13. Germline V gene sequence: CDR1 MNHEY, CDR2 SMNVEV (reference sequence). This CDR3 has 16 amino acids. DNA for the CDR3: TGTGCCAGCTCTTCTCTCCGGGGACAGCTTAATGAAAAACTGTTTTTT. This sequence encodes CASSSLRGQLNEKLFF.

The V call is TRBV18, the J call TRBJ2-2, with TRBD1 as a possible D gene (6 bases). V lost 3 bases, J lost 4 bases, and 9 bases lay in between. From germline, CDR1 is KGHSH and CDR2 LQKENI. The CDR3 is 14 amino acids. The CDR3 coding sequence is TGTGCCAGCTCACCGGGACACCTCACCGGGGAGCTGTTTTTT. Residues: CASSPGHLTGELFF.

The table lists this clone with many counts. The chain has TRBV4-3 and TRBJ1-1; no clear D gene. This CDR3 spans 17 amino acids. Germline CDR1 is LGHNA and CDR2 is YSLEER. With 0 bases removed from V and 3 bases from J, the gap between germline ends came to 17 bases. The DNA for the CDR3 is TGCGCCAGCAGCCAAGATAGCCTAGGCTCCTCGGACACTGAAGCTTTCTTT. Translation gives CASSQDSLGSSDTEAFF.

This clone has a handful of counts. This rearrangement joins TRBV6-5 to TRBJ2-3; TRBD2 matches 8 bases. CDR1 and CDR2 (germline): MNHEY, SVGAGI. With V trimmed by 6 bases and J by 3 bases, 8 bases remained unmatched. The CDR3 has 15 amino acids. The CDR3 DNA follows: TGTGCCAGCAGGACGGGGGGGGAAAGGACAGATACGCAGTATTTT. Translated, it gives CASRTGGERTDTQYF.

The chain couples TRBV5-1 to TRBJ2-2; D is unclear. This CDR3 is 18 amino acids long. V was cut by 0 bases and J by 3 bases, with 18 bases left in between. Germline V gene data show CDR1 as SGHRS and CDR2 as YFSETQ. CDR3 sequence (DNA): TGCGCCAGCAGCTTGGGATCAGGCCTATCCTTAGACACCGGGGAGCTGTTTTTT. This translates into CASSLGSGLSLDTGELFF. The full variable domain, in which reference TRBV5-1 and TRBJ2-2 provide the parts outside the CDR3, is KAGVTQTPRYLIKTRGQQVTLSCSPISGHRSVSWYQQTPGQGLQFLFEYFSETQRNKGNFPGRFSGRQFSNSRSEMNVSTLELGDSALYLCASSLGSGLSLDTGELFFGEGSRLTVL.

V gene TRBV7-2 combines with J gene TRBJ1-2; D remains unclear. Deletions cut 7 bases from V and 3 bases from J, with 12 bases between. From germline, CDR1 is SGHTA and CDR2 FQGNSA. The CDR3 loop spans 13 amino acids. CDR3 coding DNA: TGTGCCAGCAATGAACAATACCACTATGGCTACACCTTC. It is translated as CASNEQYHYGYTF.

The table lists this clone with a count of one. Relative to the germline gene, one junction end is altered; a read error may explain this. The rearrangement joins TRBV7-7 to TRBJ2-1; TRBD2 matches 11 bases. CDR1 and CDR2 from the germline V gene are SSHAT and FNYEAQ (reference sequence). This CDR3 is 16 amino acids long. For the CDR3, the DNA is TGTGCTAGCAGCCAGGGGGTAGCGGGAGGGGACAATGAGCAGTTCTTC. It encodes CASSQGVAGGDNEQFF.

The rearrangement joins TRBV7-2 to TRBJ2-7; 8 bases are a match to TRBD1. V dropped 1 base and J dropped 0; count of bases not matched to a gene: 2. Per germline, CDR1 SGHTA and CDR2 FQGNSA. The CDR3 has 15 amino acids. The CDR3 reads CASSLGDRSSYEQYF. In DNA, the CDR3 is TGTGCCAGCAGCTTAGGGGACAGGAGCTCCTACGAGCAGTACTTC. Using reference TRBV7-2 and TRBJ2-7 for the parts outside the CDR3, the full variable domain is GAGVSQSPSNKVTEKGKDVELRCDPISGHTALYWYRQSLGQGLEFLIYFQGNSAPDKSGLPSDRFSAERTGGSVSTLTIQRTQQEDSAVYLCASSLGDRSSYEQYFGPGTRLTVT.

The genes are TRBV10-3 and TRBJ1-2, with a possible D match to TRBD1 (5 bases). With 4 bases removed from V and 6 bases from J, the gap between germline ends came to 15 bases. CDR3 length equals 14 residues. Germline V CDR1 and CDR2: ENHRY, SYGVKD. The CDR3 DNA follows: TGTGCCATCAGTGTGCTTCAGGGCGGGGATGGCTACACCTTC. It specifies CAISVLQGGDGYTF.

The chain joins TRBV28 to TRBJ2-3; TRBD1 is a possible D gene (6 bases). CDR3 length: 23 residues. Trimming removed 1 base from V and 2 bases from J, with 34 bases in between. Germline V gene lookup returns CDR1 MDHEN and CDR2 SYDVKM. The CDR3 protein is CASSLFSRGGVGMSSFTTDTQYF. The DNA of the CDR3 is TGTGCCAGCAGTTTATTTTCTAGAGGGGGTGTCGGCATGTCCAGTTTTACCACAGATACGCAGTATTTT. The full variable domain, its missing parts supplied by reference TRBV28 and TRBJ2-3, is DVKVTQSSRYLVKRTGEKVFLECVQDMDHENMFWYRQDPGLGLRLIYFSYDVKMKEKGDIPEGYSVSREKKERFSLILESASTNQTSMYLCASSLFSRGGVGMSSFTTDTQYFGPGTRLTVL.

The chain employs TRBV5-8 and TRBJ2-5, with 8 bases lining up with TRBD1. The CDR3 length is 16 residues. Germline CDR1 is SGHTS and CDR2 is YDEGEE. V lost 2 bases, J lost 5 bases, and 11 bases stayed unmatched. CDR3 DNA: TGTGCCAGCAGCTTCCGGACAGGGTTGTTCGGTGAGACCCAGTACTTC. Encoded protein: CASSFRTGLFGETQYF.

This chain joins TRBV27 and TRBJ2-3; D might be TRBD1 (6 bases). CDR3 length: 14 residues. Trimming pared 2 bases from V and 5 bases from J, leaving 11 bases between. Germline V gene lookup returns CDR1 MNHEY and CDR2 SMNVEV (reference sequence). This chain's CDR3 is CASSLPGEIDTQYF. In DNA form, the CDR3 reads TGTGCCAGCAGTTTACCAGGGGAAATAGATACGCAGTATTTT.

The rearrangement links TRBV29-1 to TRBJ1-2; 7 nucleotides line up with TRBD1. Losses at the gene ends were 6 bases for V and 7 bases for J; bases not matched to a gene: 11. The CDR3 runs 13 residues. CDR1 is SQVTM, CDR2 ANQGSEA, per germline. CDR3 nucleotide sequence: TGCAGCGTCGGAGGGGGCGCGAGGAGTGGCTACACCTTC. It is translated as CSVGGGARSGYTF.

This clone has a handful of counts. The CDR3 here is CASSLVRGVSYNEQFF. Here the CDR3 DNA reads TGCGCCAGCAGCTTGGTGCGGGGGGTCTCCTACAATGAGCAGTTCTTC. The chain links TRBV5-1 to TRBJ2-1; TRBD2 agrees at 8 bases. CDR3 length: 16 residues. Germline loops: CDR1 SGHRS, CDR2 YFSETQ. The V segment lost 0 bases and the J segment 0 bases; nucleotides outside the gene matches: 2.

The rearrangement links TRBV5-6 to TRBJ1-1; the match to TRBD1 covers 8 bases. The CDR3 has 16 residues. Per germline, CDR1 SGHDT and CDR2 YYEEEE. With V trimmed by 1 base and J by 4 bases, 9 bases remained unmatched. The CDR3 region has the DNA TGTGCCAGCAGCTTGCAGCCAGGGGGCAGGGGCACTGAAGCTTTCTTT. It encodes CASSLQPGGRGTEAFF. The full variable domain, completed using reference TRBV5-6 and TRBJ1-1, is DAGVTQSPTHLIKTRGQQVTLRCSPKSGHDTVSWYQQALGQGPQFIFQYYEEEERQRGNFPDRFSGHQFPNYSSELNVNALLLGDSALYLCASSLQPGGRGTEAFFGQGTRLTVV.

The rearrangement joins TRBV7-8 to TRBJ1-3; D is unresolved. Per the germline V gene, CDR1 is SGHVS and CDR2 is FQNEAQ. The CDR3 has 14 amino acids. The V and J ends lost 3 bases and 1 base respectively, with 7 bases between them. CDR3 sequence: CASSLGRSGNTIYF. DNA of the CDR3: TGTGCCAGCAGCTTGGGCCGGTCTGGAAACACCATATATTTT.

This sequence joins TRBV14 and TRBJ2-7, with D perhaps matching TRBD2 (5 bases). V was shortened by 1 base and J by 5 bases, with 15 bases between the two germline ends. CDR1 SGHDN and CDR2 FVKESK come from the germline V gene. This CDR3 spans 15 amino acids. The CDR3 region has the DNA TGTGCCAGCAGCCAAGGCTACTCGGAGGCCCACGAGCAGTACTTC. Encoded protein: CASSQGYSEAHEQYF. The full variable domain, in which reference TRBV14 and TRBJ2-7 provide the parts outside the CDR3, is EAGVTQFPSHSVIEKGQTVTLRCDPISGHDNLYWYRRVMGKEIKFLLHFVKESKQDESGMPNNRFLAERTGGTYSTLKVQPAELEDSGVYFCASSQGYSEAHEQYFGPGTRLTVT.

The V gene is TRBV6-5, the J gene TRBJ1-2; 9 nucleotides align to TRBD1. Per germline, CDR1 MNHEY and CDR2 SVGAGI. The CDR3 contains 13 residues. V was pared by 6 bases and J by 3 bases, with 2 bases of the junction left unmatched. Written as DNA, the CDR3 is TGTGCCAGCAGGCGGACAGGGGACTATGGCTACACCTTC. As protein: CASRRTGDYGYTF.

The CDR3 here is CASIKRRGDTEAFF. The DNA for the CDR3 is TGTGCCAGTATCAAGCGGCGGGGGGACACTGAAGCTTTCTTT. This sequence joins TRBV19 and TRBJ1-1; maybe TRBD1 (5 bases). This CDR3 spans 14 amino acids. Germline V gives CDR1 LNHDA, CDR2 SQIVND (reference sequence). The V end lost 7 bases, the J end lost 3 bases, and 15 bases lay between the germline ends.

This clone turned up a few times. The rearrangement joins TRBV9 to TRBJ2-5; 10 bases are a match to TRBD2. CDR1 and CDR2 (germline): SGDLS, YYNGEE. The V segment lost 0 bases and the J segment 5 bases; nucleotides outside the gene matches: 4. The CDR3 sequence is 15 residues long. The chain's CDR3 is CASSVGGTSVETQYF. CDR3 DNA: TGTGCCAGCAGCGTAGGTGGGACTAGCGTGGAGACCCAGTACTTC.